The sequence of this T cell receptor (beta chain) was determined in a study of cytomegalovirus exposure and HLA in healthy donors. Study-wide results and caveats: The tendency of first-cohort TCR clusters to co-occur in the approximately 110 validation repertoires was the finding of a later analysis. Among TCR beta chains, those listed as cytomegalovirus-associated numbered over 150.

Method: immunoSEQ multiplex PCR; TCRdb's copy keeps in-frame clones and lacks some. The table records tens of thousands of clones, approximately 97% of them present only once. CDR3 length: 17 residues. V shed 2 bases and J 8 bases; nucleotides not matched to a gene: 9. Germline V gene sequence: CDR1 GTSNPN, CDR2 SVGIG (reference sequence). Turning to this clone: Antigen: not known.

The chain carries TRBV30 and TRBJ2-1; TRBD2 matches 16 bases. Sequenced sample: PBMCs. The sequence was collected from a woman aged 18-35 years in good health and CMV-seropositive. For the CDR3, the DNA is TGTGCCTGGAGTCAGGGACTAGCGGGAGGGCCATTTGATGAGCAGTTCTTC. Amino acids: CAWSQGLAGGPFDEQFF.